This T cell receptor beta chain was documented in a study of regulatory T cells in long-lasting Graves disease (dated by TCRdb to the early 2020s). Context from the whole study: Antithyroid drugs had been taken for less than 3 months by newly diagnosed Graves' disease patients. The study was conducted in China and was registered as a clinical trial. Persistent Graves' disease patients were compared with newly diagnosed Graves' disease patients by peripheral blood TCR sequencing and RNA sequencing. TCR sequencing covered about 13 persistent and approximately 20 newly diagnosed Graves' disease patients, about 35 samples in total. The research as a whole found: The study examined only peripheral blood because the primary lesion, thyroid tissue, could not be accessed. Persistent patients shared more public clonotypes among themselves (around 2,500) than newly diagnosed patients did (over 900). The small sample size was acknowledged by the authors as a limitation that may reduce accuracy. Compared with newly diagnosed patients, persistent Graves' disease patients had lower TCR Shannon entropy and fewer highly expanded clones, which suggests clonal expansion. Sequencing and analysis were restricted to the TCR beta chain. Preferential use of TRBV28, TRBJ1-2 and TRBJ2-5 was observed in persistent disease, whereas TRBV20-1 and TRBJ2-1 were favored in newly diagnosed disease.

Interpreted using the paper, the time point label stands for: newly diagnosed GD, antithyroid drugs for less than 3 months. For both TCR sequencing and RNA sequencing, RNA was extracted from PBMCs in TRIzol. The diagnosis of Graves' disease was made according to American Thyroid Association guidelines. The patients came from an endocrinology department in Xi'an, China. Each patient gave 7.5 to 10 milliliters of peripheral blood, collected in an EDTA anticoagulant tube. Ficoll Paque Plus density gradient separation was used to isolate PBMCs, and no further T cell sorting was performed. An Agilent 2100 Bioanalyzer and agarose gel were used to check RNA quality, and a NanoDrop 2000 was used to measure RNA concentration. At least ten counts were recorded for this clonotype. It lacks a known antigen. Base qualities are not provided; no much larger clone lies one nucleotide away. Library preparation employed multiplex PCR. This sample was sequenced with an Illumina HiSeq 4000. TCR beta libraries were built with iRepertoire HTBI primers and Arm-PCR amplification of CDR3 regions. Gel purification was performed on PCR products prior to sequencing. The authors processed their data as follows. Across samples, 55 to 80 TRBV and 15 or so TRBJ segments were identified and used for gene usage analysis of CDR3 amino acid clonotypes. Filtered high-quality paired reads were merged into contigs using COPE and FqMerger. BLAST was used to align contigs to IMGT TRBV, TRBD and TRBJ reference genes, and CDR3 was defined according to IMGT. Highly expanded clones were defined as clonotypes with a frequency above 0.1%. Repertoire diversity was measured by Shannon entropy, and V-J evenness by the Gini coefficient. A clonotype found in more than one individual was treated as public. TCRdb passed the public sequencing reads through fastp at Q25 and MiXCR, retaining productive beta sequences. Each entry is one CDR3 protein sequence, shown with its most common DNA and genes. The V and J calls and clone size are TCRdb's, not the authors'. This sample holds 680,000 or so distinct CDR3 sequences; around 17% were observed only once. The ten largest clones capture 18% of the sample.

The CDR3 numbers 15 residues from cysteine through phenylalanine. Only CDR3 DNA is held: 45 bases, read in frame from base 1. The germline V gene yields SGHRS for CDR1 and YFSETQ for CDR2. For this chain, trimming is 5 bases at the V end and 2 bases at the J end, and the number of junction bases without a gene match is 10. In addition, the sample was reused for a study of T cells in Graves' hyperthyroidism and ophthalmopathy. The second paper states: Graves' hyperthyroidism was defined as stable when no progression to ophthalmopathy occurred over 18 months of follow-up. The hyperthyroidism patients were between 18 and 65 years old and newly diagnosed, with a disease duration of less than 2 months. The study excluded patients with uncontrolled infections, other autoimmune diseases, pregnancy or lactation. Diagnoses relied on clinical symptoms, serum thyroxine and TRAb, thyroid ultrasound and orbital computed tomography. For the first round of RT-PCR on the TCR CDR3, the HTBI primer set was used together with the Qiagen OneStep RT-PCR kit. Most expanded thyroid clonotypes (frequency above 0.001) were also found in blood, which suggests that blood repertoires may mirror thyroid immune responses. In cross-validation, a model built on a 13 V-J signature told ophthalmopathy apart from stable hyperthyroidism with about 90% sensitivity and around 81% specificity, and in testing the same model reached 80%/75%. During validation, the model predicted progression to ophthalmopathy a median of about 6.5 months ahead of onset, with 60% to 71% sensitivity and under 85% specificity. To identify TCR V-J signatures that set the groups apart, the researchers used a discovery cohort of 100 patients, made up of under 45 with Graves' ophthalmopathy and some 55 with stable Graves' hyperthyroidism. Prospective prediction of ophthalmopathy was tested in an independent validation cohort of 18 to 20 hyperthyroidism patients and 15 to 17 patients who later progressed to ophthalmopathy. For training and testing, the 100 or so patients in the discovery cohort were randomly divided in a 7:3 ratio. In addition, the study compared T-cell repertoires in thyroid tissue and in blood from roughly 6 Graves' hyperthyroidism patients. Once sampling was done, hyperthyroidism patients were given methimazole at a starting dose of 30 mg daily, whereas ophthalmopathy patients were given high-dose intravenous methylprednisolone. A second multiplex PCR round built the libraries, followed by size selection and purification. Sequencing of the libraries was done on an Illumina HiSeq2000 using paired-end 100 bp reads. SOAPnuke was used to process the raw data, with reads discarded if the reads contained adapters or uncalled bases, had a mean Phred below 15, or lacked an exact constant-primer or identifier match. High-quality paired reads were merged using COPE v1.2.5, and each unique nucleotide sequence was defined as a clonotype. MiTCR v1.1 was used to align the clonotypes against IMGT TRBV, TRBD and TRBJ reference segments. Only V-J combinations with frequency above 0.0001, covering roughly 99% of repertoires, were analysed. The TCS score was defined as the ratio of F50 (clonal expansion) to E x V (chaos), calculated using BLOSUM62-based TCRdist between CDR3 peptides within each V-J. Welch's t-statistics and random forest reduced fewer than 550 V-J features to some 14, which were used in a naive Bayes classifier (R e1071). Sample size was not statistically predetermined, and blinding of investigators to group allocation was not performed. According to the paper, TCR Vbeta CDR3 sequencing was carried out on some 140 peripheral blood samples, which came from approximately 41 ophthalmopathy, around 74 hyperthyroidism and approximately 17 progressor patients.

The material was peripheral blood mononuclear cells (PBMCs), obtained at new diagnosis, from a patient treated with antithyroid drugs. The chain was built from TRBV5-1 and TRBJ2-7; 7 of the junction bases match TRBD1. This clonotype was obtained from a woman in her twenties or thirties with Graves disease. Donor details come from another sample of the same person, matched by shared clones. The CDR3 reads CASRGVGQSPYEQYF. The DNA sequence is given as TGCGCCAGCAGGGGTGTGGGACAGAGTCCCTACGAGCAGTACTTC.